Presented here are 18 T cell receptor beta chains from one specimen sequenced in a study of T cell changes during pregnancy in multiple sclerosis. TCRdb's copy holds only in-frame clones and misses some; the assay was immunoSEQ multiplex PCR. Altogether fewer than 50,000 clones are present, roughly nine tenths being singletons, with the ten largest covering 4.7%. The sequencing here drew on peripheral blood, taken in the second trimester of pregnancy. The source of these receptors is a female donor in good health, enrolled as a control in a pregnancy study.

V gene TRBV10-3 combines with J gene TRBJ2-2; 9 bases match TRBD1. The CDR3 contains 15 residues. The trim removed 8 bases at V and 3 bases at J, leaving 7 bases unmatched. The germline CDR1 and CDR2 sequences are ENHRY and SYGVKD. The CDR3 reads CAIGPGTGHTGELFF. As DNA, the CDR3 is TGTGCCATCGGTCCCGGGACAGGGCACACCGGGGAGCTGTTTTTT.

This clone came up once. The chain uses TRBV18 and TRBJ2-7; 9 positions agree with TRBD1. CDR1 and CDR2 from the germline V gene are KGHSH and LQKENI. This CDR3 spans 16 amino acids. The ends lost 2 bases at V and 0 bases at J; junction bases unmatched: 5. The chain's CDR3 is CASSPRGQGISYEQYF. The CDR3 DNA follows: TGTGCCAGCTCACCAAGGGGACAGGGTATCTCCTACGAGCAGTACTTC.

This sequence joins TRBV6-6 and TRBJ1-6, with TRBD1 identical over 10 bases. Germline trimming cut 2 bases from V and 8 bases from J; bases unmatched to any gene: 0. The CDR3 has 14 amino acids. Germline CDR1 is MNHNY and CDR2 is SVGAGI (reference sequence). CDR3 nucleotides: TGTGCCAGCAGTTACGGGACAGGGGATTCACCCCTCCACTTT. This sequence encodes CASSYGTGDSPLHF.

The chain joins TRBV6-5 to TRBJ2-7, with 7 bases lining up with TRBD1. Germline CDR1 MNHEY, CDR2 SVGAGI. With 0 bases clipped from V and 1 base from J, the junction kept 3 bases outside the gene matches. This CDR3 is built from 15 residues. CDR3: CASSYSDRASYEQYF. The CDR3 coding sequence is TGTGCCAGCAGTTACTCCGACAGGGCGTCCTACGAGCAGTACTTC.

This chain links TRBV30 with TRBJ2-2; 10 positions agree with TRBD1. V shed 4 bases and J 4 bases; nucleotides not matched to a gene: 9. This CDR3 is built from 16 residues. CDR1 and CDR2 from the germline V gene are GTSNPN and SVGIG (reference sequence). Here the CDR3 reads CAWNLDRGSSTGELFF. CDR3 nucleotides: TGTGCCTGGAACTTGGACAGGGGGAGCAGCACCGGGGAGCTGTTTTTT.

The chain is built from TRBV30 and TRBJ2-1, with D hard to call. In germline, CDR1 is GTSNPN, CDR2 SVGIG (reference sequence). This CDR3 region has 14 residues. The V end was cut by 2 bases, the J end by 0 bases, with 8 bases between. CDR3 protein: CAWSTASSYNEQFF. CDR3 nucleotide sequence: TGTGCCTGGAGTACGGCTAGCTCCTACAATGAGCAGTTCTTC.

In this sample, this clone turned up a few times. This chain joins TRBV6-5 and TRBJ2-2; a weak D match, TRBD1 (6 bases). V lost 6 bases, J lost 6 bases, and 14 bases lay in between. The CDR3 sequence is 14 residues long. CDR1 and CDR2 (germline): MNHEY, SVGAGI. The CDR3 DNA sequence: TGTGCCAGCAGCCACGGACAGTCGGCCGGGGAGCTGTTTTTT. Its translation: CASSHGQSAGELFF.

V gene TRBV14 combines with J gene TRBJ2-1, with TRBD2 matching 9 bases. Germline-derived CDR1 and CDR2 are SGHDN and FVKESK. The ends lost 0 bases at V and 4 bases at J; junction bases unmatched: 7. The CDR3 runs 17 residues. The CDR3 DNA sequence: TGTGCCAGCAGCCAAGAAGCGGGGGGCTTTTTTTACAATGAGCAGTTCTTC. Translation gives CASSQEAGGFFYNEQFF.

This clone was detected a few times. V is TRBV7-8 and J is TRBJ2-5; 12 bases fit TRBD2. The CDR3 spans 16 residues. In germline, CDR1 is SGHVS, CDR2 FQNEAQ. J gave up 4 bases and V 1 base, and 4 bases lay outside the gene matches. The CDR3 nucleotides are TGTGCCAGCAGCTTAGGACTAGCGGGAGATTCAGAGACCCAGTACTTC. This encodes CASSLGLAGDSETQYF.

This clone was counted between two and nine times. The chain carries TRBV5-6 and TRBJ2-2; D perhaps matches TRBD1 (5 bases). Germline CDR1 is SGHDT and CDR2 is YYEEEE. The V gene lost 3 bases and the J gene lost 8 bases, with 20 bases spanning the gap. This CDR3 has 16 residues. The CDR3, as DNA: TGTGCCAGCAGCTCCCGTGTTGGGGCCTTTAGTGGGGAGCTGTTTTTT. Translating gives CASSSRVGAFSGELFF.

The J gene is TRBJ1-2, the V gene TRBV27, with unresolved D. There are 14 residues in the CDR3. V was pared by 7 bases and J by 6 bases, with 18 bases between. CDR1 is MNHEY and CDR2 is SMNVEV in the germline V gene (reference sequence). The CDR3 reads CASTKDGRRNGYTF. The DNA of the CDR3 is TGTGCCAGCACCAAAGATGGTCGGAGAAATGGCTACACCTTC.

This chain links TRBV5-1 with TRBJ1-2; TRBD1 might be the D (5 bases). V was shortened by 4 bases and J by 0 bases, with 16 bases between the two germline ends. The CDR3 has 16 residues. Per the germline V gene, CDR1 is SGHRS and CDR2 is YFSETQ. This CDR3 is CASSPGTAVANYGYTF. CDR3 nucleotides: TGCGCCAGCAGCCCCGGGACTGCAGTGGCTAACTATGGCTACACCTTC.

The chain has TRBV11-2 and TRBJ1-1; possibly TRBD1 for D (6 bases). Trimming removed 3 bases from V and 0 bases from J, with 8 bases in between. The CDR3 contains 14 residues. Germline values: CDR1 SGHAT, CDR2 FQNNGV. CDR3 in amino acids: CASSFGQLNTEAFF. The CDR3 DNA reads as TGTGCCAGCAGCTTCGGACAGTTGAACACTGAAGCTTTCTTT.

The chain employs TRBV27 and TRBJ2-7, with 8 bases fitting TRBD1. The V segment lost 5 bases and the J segment 1 base; nucleotides outside the gene matches: 4. This CDR3 comprises 14 residues. Germline V gives CDR1 MNHEY, CDR2 SMNVEV (reference sequence). Written as DNA, the CDR3 is TGTGCCAGCAGTCTGACAGGGGCGTCCTACGAGCAGTACTTC. It yields the protein CASSLTGASYEQYF.

The rearrangement uses TRBV10-3 and TRBJ1-2; maybe TRBD1 (6 bases). Between the trimmed V and J ends, which lost 6 bases and 5 bases, there was a span of 16 bases. The CDR3 has 14 residues. Germline V gene data show CDR1 as ENHRY and CDR2 as SYGVKD. The CDR3 nucleotides are TGTGCCATCAGCCCCTTGGACAGAGATTATGGCTACACCTTC. Encoded protein: CAISPLDRDYGYTF.

The V gene is TRBV30, the J gene TRBJ1-3; no reliable D call. CDR3 length: 12 amino acids. Germline V lookup: CDR1 GTSNPN, CDR2 SVGIG (reference sequence). Trimming pared 5 bases from V and 4 bases from J, leaving 9 bases between. CDR3 sequence: CAWAAQGNTIYF. DNA of the CDR3: TGTGCCTGGGCCGCACAGGGAAACACCATATATTTT.

The V gene is TRBV2, the J gene TRBJ2-1; TRBD2 matches 7 bases. The J segment lost 5 bases and the V segment lost 6 bases, leaving 4 bases of the junction unmatched. The CDR3 totals 13 residues. From germline, CDR1 is SNHLY and CDR2 FYNNEI. The CDR3 DNA follows: TGTGCCAGCAGGGGGGACTACAACAATGAGCAGTTCTTC. Its protein is CASRGDYNNEQFF.

The chain joins TRBV11-2 to TRBJ1-3; 9 bases map to TRBD1. The CDR3 spans 17 residues. V gave up 5 bases and J gave up 0 bases; unmatched junction bases: 8. CDR1 and CDR2 from the germline V gene are SGHAT and FQNNGV. The CDR3 DNA sequence: TGTGCCAGCAGCCTACGACAGGGGGTGAACTCTGGAAACACCATATATTTT. It encodes CASSLRQGVNSGNTIYF.